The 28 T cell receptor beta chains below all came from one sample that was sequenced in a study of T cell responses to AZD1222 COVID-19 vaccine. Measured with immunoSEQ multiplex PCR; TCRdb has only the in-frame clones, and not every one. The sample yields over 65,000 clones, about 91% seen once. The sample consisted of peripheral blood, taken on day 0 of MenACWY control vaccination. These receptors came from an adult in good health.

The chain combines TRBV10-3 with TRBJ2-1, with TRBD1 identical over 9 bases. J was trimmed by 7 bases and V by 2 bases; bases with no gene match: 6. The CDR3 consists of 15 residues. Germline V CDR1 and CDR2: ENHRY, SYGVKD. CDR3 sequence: CAISELGQGKNEQFF. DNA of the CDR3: TGTGCCATCAGTGAGCTGGGACAGGGTAAAAATGAGCAGTTCTTC.

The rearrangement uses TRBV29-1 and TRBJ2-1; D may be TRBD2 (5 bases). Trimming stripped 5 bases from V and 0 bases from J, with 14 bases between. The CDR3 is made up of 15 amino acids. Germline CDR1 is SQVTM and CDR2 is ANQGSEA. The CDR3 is CSVQGLADSYNEQFF. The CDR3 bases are TGCAGCGTTCAAGGCCTAGCTGACTCCTACAATGAGCAGTTCTTC.

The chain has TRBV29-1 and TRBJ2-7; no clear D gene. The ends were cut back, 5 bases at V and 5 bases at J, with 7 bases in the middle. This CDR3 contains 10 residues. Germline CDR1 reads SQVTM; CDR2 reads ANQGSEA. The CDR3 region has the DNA TGCAGCGTTTGGGCGAACGAGCAGTACTTC. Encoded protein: CSVWANEQYF.

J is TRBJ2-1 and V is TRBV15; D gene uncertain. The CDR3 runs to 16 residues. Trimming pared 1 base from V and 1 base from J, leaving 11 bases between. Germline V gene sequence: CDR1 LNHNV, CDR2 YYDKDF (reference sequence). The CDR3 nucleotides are TGTGCCACCAGCAGAGGGCGCCTGCCGTCCTACAATGAGCAGTTCTTC. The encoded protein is CATSRGRLPSYNEQFF.

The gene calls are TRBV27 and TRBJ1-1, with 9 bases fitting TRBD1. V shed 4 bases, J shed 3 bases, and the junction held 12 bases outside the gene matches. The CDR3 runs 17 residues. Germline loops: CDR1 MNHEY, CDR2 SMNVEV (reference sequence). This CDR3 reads CASSSYQGQGSHTEAFF. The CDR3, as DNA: TGTGCCAGCAGTTCCTACCAGGGACAGGGATCGCACACTGAAGCTTTCTTT.

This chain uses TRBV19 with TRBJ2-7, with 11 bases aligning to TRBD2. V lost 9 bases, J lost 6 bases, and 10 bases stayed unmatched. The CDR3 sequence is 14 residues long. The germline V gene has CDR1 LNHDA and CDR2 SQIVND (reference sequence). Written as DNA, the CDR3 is TGTGCCAGCTCAACTAGCGGGAGTGTTTCCGAGCAGTACTTC. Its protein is CASSTSGSVSEQYF.

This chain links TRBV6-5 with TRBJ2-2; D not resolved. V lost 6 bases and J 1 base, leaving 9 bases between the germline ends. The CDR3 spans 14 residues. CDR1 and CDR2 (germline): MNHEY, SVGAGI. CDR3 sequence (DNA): TGTGCCAGCAGGCGGCAGCAGAACACCGGGGAGCTGTTTTTT. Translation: CASRRQQNTGELFF.

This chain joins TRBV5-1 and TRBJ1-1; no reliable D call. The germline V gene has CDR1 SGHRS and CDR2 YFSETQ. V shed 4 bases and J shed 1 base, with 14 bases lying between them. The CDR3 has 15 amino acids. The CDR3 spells CASSRDRVRNTEAFF. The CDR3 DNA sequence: TGCGCCAGCAGCCGAGATCGGGTGAGGAACACTGAAGCTTTCTTT.

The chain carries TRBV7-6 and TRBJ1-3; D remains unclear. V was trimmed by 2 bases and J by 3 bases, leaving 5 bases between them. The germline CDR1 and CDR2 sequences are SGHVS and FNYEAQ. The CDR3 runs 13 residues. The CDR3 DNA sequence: TGTGCCAGCAGCTTACTAGGTGGAAACACCATATATTTT. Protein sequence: CASSLLGGNTIYF. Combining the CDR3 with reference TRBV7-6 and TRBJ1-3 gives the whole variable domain GAGVSQSPRYKVTKRGQDVALRCDPISGHVSLYWYRQALGQGPEFLTYFNYEAQQDKSGLPNDRFSAERPEGSISTLTIQRTEQRDSAMYRCASSLLGGNTIYFGEGSWLTVV.

The DNA of the CDR3 is TGTGCCAGCTCACCACTACGGACAGCTAATGAAAAACTGTTTTTT. Translation gives CASSPLRTANEKLFF. The chain couples TRBV18 to TRBJ1-4, with D tentatively TRBD1 (6 bases). Germline CDR1 KGHSH, CDR2 LQKENI. The CDR3 is 15 amino acids. The V and J ends lost 1 base and 3 bases respectively, with 9 bases between them.

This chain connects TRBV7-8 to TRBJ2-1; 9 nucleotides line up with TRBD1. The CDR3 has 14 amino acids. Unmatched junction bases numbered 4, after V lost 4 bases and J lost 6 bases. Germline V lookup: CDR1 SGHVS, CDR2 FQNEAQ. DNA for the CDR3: TGTGCCAGCAGCTATAGACAGGGGGGCAATGAGCAGTTCTTC. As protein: CASSYRQGGNEQFF.

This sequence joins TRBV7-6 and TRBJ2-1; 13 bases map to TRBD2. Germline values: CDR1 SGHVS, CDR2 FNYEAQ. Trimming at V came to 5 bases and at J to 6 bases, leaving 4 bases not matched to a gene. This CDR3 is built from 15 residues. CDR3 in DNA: TGTGCCAGCAGCGCCCGGACTAGCGGGAGCAATGAGCAGTTCTTC. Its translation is CASSARTSGSNEQFF.

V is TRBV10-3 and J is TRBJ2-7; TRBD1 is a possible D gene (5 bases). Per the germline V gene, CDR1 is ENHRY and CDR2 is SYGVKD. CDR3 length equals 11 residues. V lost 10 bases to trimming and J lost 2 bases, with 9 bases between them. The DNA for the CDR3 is TGTGCCACCCAGGGCCCCTACGAGCAGTACTTC. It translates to CATQGPYEQYF.

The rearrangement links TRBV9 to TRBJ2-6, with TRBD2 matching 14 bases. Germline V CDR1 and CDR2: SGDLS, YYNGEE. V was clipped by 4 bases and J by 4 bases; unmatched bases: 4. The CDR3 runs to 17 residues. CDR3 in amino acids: CASSMGLAGAGANVLTF. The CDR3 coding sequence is TGTGCCAGCAGCATGGGACTAGCGGGAGCGGGGGCCAACGTCCTGACTTTC.

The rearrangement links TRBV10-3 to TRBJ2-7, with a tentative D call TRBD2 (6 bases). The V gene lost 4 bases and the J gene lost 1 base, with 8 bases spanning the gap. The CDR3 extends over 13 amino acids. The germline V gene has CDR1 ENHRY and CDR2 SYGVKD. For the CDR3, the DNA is TGTGCCATCAGTGCGGGACTGTCCTACGAGCAGTACTTC. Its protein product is CAISAGLSYEQYF.

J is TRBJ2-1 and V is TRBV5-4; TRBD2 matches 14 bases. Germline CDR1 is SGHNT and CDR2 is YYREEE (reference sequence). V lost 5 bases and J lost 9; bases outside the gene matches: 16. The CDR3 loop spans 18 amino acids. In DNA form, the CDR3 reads TGTGCCAGCAGTCACGGGAGACTAGCGGGGGGGCAGTCTAGTGAGCAGTTCTTC. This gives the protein CASSHGRLAGGQSSEQFF.

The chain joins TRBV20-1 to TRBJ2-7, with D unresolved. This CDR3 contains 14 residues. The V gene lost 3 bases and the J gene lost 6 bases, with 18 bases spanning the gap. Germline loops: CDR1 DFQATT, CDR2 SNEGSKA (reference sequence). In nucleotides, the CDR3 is TGCAGTGCTAGTGTCCCGGCGCGCGGTGTCGAGCAGTACTTC. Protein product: CSASVPARGVEQYF.

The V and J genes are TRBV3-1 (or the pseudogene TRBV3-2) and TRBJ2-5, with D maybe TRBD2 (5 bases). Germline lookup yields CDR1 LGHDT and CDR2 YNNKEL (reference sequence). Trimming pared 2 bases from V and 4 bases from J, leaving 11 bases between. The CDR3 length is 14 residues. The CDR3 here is CASSQLLDPETQYF. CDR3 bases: TGTGCCAGCAGCCAACTACTAGATCCAGAGACCCAGTACTTC.

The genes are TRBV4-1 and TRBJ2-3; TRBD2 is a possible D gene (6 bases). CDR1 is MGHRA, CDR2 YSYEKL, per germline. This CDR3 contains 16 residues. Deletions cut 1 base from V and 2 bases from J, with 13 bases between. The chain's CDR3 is CASSQGGVGTTDTQYF. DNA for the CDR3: TGCGCCAGCAGCCAAGGCGGGGTGGGGACCACAGATACGCAGTATTTT.

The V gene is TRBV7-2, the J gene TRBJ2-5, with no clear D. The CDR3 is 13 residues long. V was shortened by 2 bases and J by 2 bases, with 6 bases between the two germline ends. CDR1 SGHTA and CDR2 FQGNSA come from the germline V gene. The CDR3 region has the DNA TGTGCCAGCAGCTTACAGGAACAAGAGACCCAGTACTTC. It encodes CASSLQEQETQYF.

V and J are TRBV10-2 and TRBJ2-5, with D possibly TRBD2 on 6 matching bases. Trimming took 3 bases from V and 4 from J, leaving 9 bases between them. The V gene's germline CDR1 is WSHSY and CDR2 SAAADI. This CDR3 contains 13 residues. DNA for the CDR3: TGCGCCAGCAGTGAATGGGGAGGAGAGACCCAGTACTTC. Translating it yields CASSEWGGETQYF.

CDR3 in amino acids: CASSLGDGGFGYNEQFF. The DNA of the CDR3 is TGCGCCAGCAGCTTAGGAGACGGGGGGTTTGGTTACAATGAGCAGTTCTTC. The chain is built from TRBV5-1 and TRBJ2-1, with 7 nucleotides matching TRBD2. J lost 4 bases, V lost 2 bases, and 12 bases had no gene match. CDR1 and CDR2 from the germline V gene are SGHRS and YFSETQ. CDR3 length: 17 amino acids.

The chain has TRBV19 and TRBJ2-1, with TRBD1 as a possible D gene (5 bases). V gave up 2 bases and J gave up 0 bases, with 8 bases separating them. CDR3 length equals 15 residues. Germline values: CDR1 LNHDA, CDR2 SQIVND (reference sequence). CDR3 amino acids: CASSIQGGSYNEQFF. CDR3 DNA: TGTGCCAGTAGTATACAGGGTGGCTCCTACAATGAGCAGTTCTTC.

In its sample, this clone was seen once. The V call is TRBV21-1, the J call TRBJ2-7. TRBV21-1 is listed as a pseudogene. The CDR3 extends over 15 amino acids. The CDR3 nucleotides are TGTGCCAGCAGCAAAGATCGGAGGGGGTCCTACGAGCAGTACTTC. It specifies CASSKDRRGSYEQYF.

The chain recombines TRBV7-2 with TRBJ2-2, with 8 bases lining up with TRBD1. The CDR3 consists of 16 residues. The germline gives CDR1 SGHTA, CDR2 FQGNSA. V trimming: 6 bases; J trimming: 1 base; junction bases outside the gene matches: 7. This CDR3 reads CASRYSGTGNTGELFF. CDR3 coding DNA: TGTGCCAGCAGATACTCCGGGACAGGGAACACCGGGGAGCTGTTTTTT.

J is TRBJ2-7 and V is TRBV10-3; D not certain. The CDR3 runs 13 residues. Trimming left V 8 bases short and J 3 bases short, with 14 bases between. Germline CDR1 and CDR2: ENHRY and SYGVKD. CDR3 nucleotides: TGTGCCATCGGAGAAAAGGACGGCTACGAGCAGTACTTC. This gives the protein CAIGEKDGYEQYF.

The CDR3 nucleotides read TGTGCCAGTAGTATCCAGGGGAGGTACAATGAGCAGTTCTTC. Protein sequence: CASSIQGRYNEQFF. The rearrangement joins TRBV19 to TRBJ2-1, with D perhaps assigned TRBD1 or TRBD2 (6 bases each). This CDR3 region has 14 residues. Trimming took 3 bases from V and 4 from J, leaving 10 bases between them. In germline, CDR1 is LNHDA, CDR2 SQIVND (reference sequence).

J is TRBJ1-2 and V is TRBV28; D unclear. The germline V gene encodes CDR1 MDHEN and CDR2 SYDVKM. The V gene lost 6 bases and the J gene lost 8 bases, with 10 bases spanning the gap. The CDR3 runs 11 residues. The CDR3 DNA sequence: TGTGCCAGCAGCTCCCATAGCGGCTACACCTTC. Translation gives CASSSHSGYTF.